One sample yielded the 10 T cell receptor beta chains listed below, sequenced in a study of shared clonotypes between healthy human individuals. Clones were read by immunoSEQ multiplex PCR, and TCRdb kept only the in-frame ones, dropping some. The table records roughly 650,000 clones, approximately 97% of them present only once. Sequencing was performed on naive CD4+ T cells sorted from blood. Subset given: CD45RA+ positively selected. The source of these receptors is a woman in her 30s in good health.

About this clone itself: Additional DNA sequences in this sample encode the identical CDR3. The J gene is TRBJ1-2, the V gene TRBV28, with 9 bases that match TRBD1. Germline V gives CDR1 MDHEN, CDR2 SYDVKM. The CDR3 contains 13 residues. With 3 bases clipped from V and 4 bases from J, the junction kept 0 bases outside the gene matches. The CDR3 loop reads CASSLGQGYGYTF. CDR3 sequence (DNA): TGTGCCAGCAGTTTGGGACAGGGCTATGGCTACACCTTC.

The chain is built from TRBV29-1 and TRBJ1-3; D gene uncertain. Trimming took off 2 bases at V and 0 bases at J, with 2 bases between the two ends. The CDR3 has 12 amino acids. Germline V lookup: CDR1 SQVTM, CDR2 ANQGSEA. CDR3 in DNA: TGCAGCGTTGAATTCTCTGGAAACACCATATATTTT. Translating gives CSVEFSGNTIYF.

The chain has TRBV29-1 and TRBJ2-5, with no clear D. There are 13 residues in the CDR3. Between the trimmed V and J ends, which lost 6 bases and 4 bases, there was a span of 15 bases. Germline V lookup: CDR1 SQVTM, CDR2 ANQGSEA. This CDR3 reads CSVDNDGRETQYF. DNA for the CDR3: TGCAGCGTCGACAATGATGGGCGAGAGACCCAGTACTTC. The whole variable domain, remainder taken from reference TRBV29-1 and TRBJ2-5, is SAVISQKPSRDICQRGTSLTIQCQVDSQVTMMFWYRQQPGQSLTLIATANQGSEATYESGFVIDKFPISRPNLTFSTLTVSNMSPEDSSIYLCSVDNDGRETQYFGPGTRLLVL.

This rearrangement joins TRBV11-2 to TRBJ2-1; 10 nucleotides agree with TRBD2. Germline CDR1 SGHAT, CDR2 FQNNGV. CDR3 length: 16 amino acids. V dropped 1 base and J dropped 2; count of bases not matched to a gene: 2. In DNA, the CDR3 is TGTGCCAGCAGCTTAGGGACTAGCGGCCCCTACAATGAGCAGTTCTTC. Translated, it gives CASSLGTSGPYNEQFF.

The rearrangement joins TRBV11-2 to TRBJ2-2, with a tentative D call TRBD2 (6 bases). Germline V CDR1 and CDR2: SGHAT, FQNNGV. This CDR3 spans 14 amino acids. V was shortened by 0 bases and J by 5 bases, with 7 bases between the two germline ends. Here the CDR3 reads CASSLEGTTGELFF. Written as DNA, the CDR3 is TGTGCCAGCAGCTTAGAGGGGACTACCGGGGAGCTGTTTTTT.

This chain connects TRBV5-1 to TRBJ1-6; D gene ambiguous. The V gene lost 4 bases and the J gene lost 7 bases, with 6 bases spanning the gap. Germline values: CDR1 SGHRS, CDR2 YFSETQ. This CDR3 comprises 12 residues. This CDR3 reads CASSLNNSPLHF. The CDR3 DNA reads as TGCGCCAGCAGCCTAAACAATTCACCCCTCCACTTT. The entire variable domain, with the rest obtained from reference TRBV5-1 and TRBJ1-6, is as follows: KAGVTQTPRYLIKTRGQQVTLSCSPISGHRSVSWYQQTPGQGLQFLFEYFSETQRNKGNFPGRFSGRQFSNSRSEMNVSTLELGDSALYLCASSLNNSPLHFGNGTRLTVT.

The chain employs TRBV18 and TRBJ1-5; possible D gene TRBD1, 5 bases. The germline CDR1 and CDR2 sequences are KGHSH and LQKENI. There are 15 residues in the CDR3. Trimming cost V 2 bases and J 0 bases, with 8 bases left between them. CDR3 protein: CASSPGQNSNQPQHF. The CDR3 nucleotides read TGTGCCAGCTCACCAGGACAAAATAGCAATCAGCCCCAGCATTTT.

The chain joins TRBV28 to TRBJ2-7; D assignment may be TRBD1 or TRBD2 (5 bases each). The CDR3 contains 15 residues. Germline lookup yields CDR1 MDHEN and CDR2 SYDVKM. V was pared by 3 bases and J by 4 bases, with 16 bases between. The CDR3 DNA sequence: TGTGCCAGCAGTTTTTCGGGACCAAACGGGTACGAGCAGTACTTC. It yields the protein CASSFSGPNGYEQYF.

Written as DNA, the CDR3 is TGTGCCAGCTCAACCGACAGGTTGAACACTGAAGCTTTCTTT. Amino acids: CASSTDRLNTEAFF. The genes are TRBV18 and TRBJ1-1, with D perhaps matching TRBD1 (6 bases). The V gene lost 5 bases and the J gene lost 0 bases, with 10 bases spanning the gap. Germline values: CDR1 KGHSH, CDR2 LQKENI. This CDR3 region has 14 residues. The full variable domain, in which reference TRBV18 and TRBJ1-1 provide the parts outside the CDR3, is NAGVMQNPRHLVRRRGQEARLRCSPMKGHSHVYWYRQLPEEGLKFMVYLQKENIIDESGMPKERFSAEFPKEGPSILRIQQVVRGDSAAYFCASSTDRLNTEAFFGQGTRLTVV.

In this sample, this clone turned up once. V gene TRBV6-5 combines with J gene TRBJ2-7; D perhaps matches TRBD1 (5 bases). This CDR3 has 15 amino acids. CDR1 is MNHEY and CDR2 is SVGAGI in the germline V gene. V was shortened by 6 bases and J by 0 bases, with 15 bases between the two germline ends. CDR3 sequence reads: CASRQPGRASYEQYF. The CDR3 DNA sequence: TGTGCCAGCAGGCAGCCGGGCAGGGCCTCCTACGAGCAGTACTTC.